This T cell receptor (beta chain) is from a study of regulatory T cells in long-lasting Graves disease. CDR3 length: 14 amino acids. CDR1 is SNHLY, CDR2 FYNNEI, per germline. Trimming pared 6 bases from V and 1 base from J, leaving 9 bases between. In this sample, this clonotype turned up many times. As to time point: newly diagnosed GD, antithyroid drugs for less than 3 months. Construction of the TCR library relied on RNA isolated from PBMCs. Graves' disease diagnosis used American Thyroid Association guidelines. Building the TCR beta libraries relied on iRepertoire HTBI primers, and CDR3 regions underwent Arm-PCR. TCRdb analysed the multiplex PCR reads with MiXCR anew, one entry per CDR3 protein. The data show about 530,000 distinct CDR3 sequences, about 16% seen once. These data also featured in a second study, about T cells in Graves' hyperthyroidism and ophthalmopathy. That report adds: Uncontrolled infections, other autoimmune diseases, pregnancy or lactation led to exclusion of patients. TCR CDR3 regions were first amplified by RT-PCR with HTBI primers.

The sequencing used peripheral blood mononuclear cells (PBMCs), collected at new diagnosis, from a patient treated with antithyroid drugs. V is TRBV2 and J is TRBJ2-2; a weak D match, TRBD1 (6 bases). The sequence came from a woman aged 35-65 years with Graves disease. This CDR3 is CASRKDRNTGELFF. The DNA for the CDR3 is TGTGCCAGCAGGAAGGACAGGAACACCGGGGAGCTGTTTTTT.